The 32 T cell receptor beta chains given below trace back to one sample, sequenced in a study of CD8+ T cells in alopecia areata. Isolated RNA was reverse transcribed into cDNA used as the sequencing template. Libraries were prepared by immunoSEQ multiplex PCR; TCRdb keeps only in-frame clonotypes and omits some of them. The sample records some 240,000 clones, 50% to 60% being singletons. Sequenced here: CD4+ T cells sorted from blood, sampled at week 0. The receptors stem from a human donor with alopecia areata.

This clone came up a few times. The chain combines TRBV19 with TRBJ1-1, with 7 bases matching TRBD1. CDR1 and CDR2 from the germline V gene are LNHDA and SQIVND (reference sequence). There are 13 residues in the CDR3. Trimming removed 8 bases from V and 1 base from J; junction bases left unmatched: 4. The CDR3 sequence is CASGGQTNTEAFF. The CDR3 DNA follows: TGTGCCAGTGGGGGACAGACGAACACTGAAGCTTTCTTT. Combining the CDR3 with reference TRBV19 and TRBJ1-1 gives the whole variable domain DGGITQSPKYLFRKEGQNVTLSCEQNLNHDAMYWYRQDPGQGLRLIYYSQIVNDFQKGDIAEGYSVSREKKESFPLTVTSAQKNPTAFYLCASGGQTNTEAFFGQGTRLTVV.

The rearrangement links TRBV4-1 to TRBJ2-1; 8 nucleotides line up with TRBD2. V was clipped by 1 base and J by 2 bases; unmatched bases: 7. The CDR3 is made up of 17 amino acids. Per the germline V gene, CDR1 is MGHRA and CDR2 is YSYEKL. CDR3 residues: CASSQVGRGRPYNEQFF. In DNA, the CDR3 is TGCGCCAGCAGCCAAGTGGGCCGCGGGAGGCCCTACAATGAGCAGTTCTTC.

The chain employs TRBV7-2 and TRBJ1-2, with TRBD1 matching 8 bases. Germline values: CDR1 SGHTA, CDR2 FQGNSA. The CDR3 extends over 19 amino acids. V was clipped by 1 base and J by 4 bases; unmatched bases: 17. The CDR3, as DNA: TGTGCCAGCAGCTTAGTTGCACTGGTACAGGGGGACGGTATCTATGGCTACACCTTC. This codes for CASSLVALVQGDGIYGYTF.

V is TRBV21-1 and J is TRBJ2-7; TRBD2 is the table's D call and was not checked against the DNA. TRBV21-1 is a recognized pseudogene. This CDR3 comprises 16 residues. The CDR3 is CASSPKETVSSYEQYF. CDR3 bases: TGTGCCAGCAGCCCAAAGGAGACGGTTAGCTCCTACGAGCAGTACTTC.

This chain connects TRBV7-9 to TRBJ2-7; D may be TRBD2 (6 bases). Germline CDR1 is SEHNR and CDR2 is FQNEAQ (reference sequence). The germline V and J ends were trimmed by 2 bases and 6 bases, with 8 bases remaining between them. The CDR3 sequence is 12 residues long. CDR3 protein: CASSLTTSEQYF. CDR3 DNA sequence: TGTGCCAGCAGCTTAACGACTAGCGAGCAGTACTTC.

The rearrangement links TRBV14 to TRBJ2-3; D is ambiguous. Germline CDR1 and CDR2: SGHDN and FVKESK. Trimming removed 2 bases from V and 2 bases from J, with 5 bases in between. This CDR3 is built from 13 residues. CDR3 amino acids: CASSQYNTDTQYF. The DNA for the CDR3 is TGTGCCAGCAGCCAATATAACACAGATACGCAGTATTTT.

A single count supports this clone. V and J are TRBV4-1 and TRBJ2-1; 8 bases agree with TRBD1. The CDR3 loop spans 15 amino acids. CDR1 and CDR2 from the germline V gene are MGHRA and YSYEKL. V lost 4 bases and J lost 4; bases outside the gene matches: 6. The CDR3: CASSRDRTSYNEQFF. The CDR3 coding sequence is TGCGCCAGCAGCCGGGACAGGACCTCTTACAATGAGCAGTTCTTC.

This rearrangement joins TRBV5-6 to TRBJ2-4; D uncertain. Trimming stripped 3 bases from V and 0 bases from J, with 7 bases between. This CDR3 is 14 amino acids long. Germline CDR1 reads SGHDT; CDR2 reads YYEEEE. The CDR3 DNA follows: TGTGCCAGCAGCTGGCCGGCAGCCAAAAACATTCAGTACTTC. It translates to CASSWPAAKNIQYF.

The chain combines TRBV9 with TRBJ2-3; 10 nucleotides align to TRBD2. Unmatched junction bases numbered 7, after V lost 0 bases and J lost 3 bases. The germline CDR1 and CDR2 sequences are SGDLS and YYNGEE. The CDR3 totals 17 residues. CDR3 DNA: TGTGCCAGCAGCGTAGGAAGCGGGAGGGCCGGGACAGATACGCAGTATTTT. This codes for CASSVGSGRAGTDTQYF.

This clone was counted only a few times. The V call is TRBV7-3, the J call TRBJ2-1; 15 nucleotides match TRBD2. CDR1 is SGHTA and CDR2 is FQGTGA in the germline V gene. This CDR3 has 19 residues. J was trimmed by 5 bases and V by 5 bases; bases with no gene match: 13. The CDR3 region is CASSNLGLAGGPPHNEQFF. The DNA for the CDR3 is TGTGCCAGCAGCAACTTAGGACTAGCGGGAGGGCCGCCTCACAATGAGCAGTTCTTC.

The CDR3 nucleotides read TGTGCCAGTACCAAAGGCGGGACTGGCCGCGGGGAGCTGTTTTTT. This translates into CASTKGGTGRGELFF. The chain carries TRBV19 and TRBJ2-2; D might be TRBD2 (6 bases). Trimming removed 7 bases at V and 7 bases at J, with 19 bases between. Germline CDR1 is LNHDA and CDR2 is SQIVND (reference sequence). The CDR3 has 15 amino acids.

The DNA for the CDR3 is TGTGCCAGCCTCCCCCAGGGGGGCCTGGGCTATGGCTACACCTTC. Its translation is CASLPQGGLGYGYTF. The genes are TRBV6-5 and TRBJ1-2; TRBD1 aligns across 7 bases. The CDR3 is made up of 15 amino acids. After removal of 8 bases from V and 4 bases from J, the junction contained 13 bases not matched to a gene. Germline CDR1 is MNHEY and CDR2 is SVGAGI.

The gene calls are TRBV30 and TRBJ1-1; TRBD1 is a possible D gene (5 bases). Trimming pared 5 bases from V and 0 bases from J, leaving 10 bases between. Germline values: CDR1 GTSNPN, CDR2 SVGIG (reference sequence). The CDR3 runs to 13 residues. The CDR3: CAWRRQMNTEAFF. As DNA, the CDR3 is TGTGCCTGGCGAAGACAGATGAACACTGAAGCTTTCTTT.

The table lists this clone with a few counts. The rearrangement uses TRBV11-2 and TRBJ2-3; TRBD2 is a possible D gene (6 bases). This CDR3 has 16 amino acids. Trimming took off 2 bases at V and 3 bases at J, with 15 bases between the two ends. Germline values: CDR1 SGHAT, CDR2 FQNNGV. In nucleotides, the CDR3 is TGTGCCAGCAGCTTACGCAGGGCCCGGGGGACAGATACGCAGTATTTT. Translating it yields CASSLRRARGTDTQYF. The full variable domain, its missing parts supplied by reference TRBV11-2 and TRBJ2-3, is EAGVAQSPRYKIIEKRQSVAFWCNPISGHATLYWYQQILGQGPKLLIQFQNNGVVDDSQLPKDRFSAERLKGVDSTLKIQPAKLEDSAVYLCASSLRRARGTDTQYFGPGTRLTVL.

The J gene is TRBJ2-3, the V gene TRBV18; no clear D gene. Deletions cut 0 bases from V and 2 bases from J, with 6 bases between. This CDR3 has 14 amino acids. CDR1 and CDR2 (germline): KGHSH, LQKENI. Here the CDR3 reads CASSPPAATDTQYF. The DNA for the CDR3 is TGTGCCAGCTCACCACCGGCAGCCACAGATACGCAGTATTTT.

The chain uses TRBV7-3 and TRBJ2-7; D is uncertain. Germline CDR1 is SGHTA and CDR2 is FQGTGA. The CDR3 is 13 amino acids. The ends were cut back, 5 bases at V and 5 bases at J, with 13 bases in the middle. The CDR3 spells CASSPQGQDEQYF. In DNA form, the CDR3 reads TGTGCCAGCAGCCCCCAAGGGCAGGACGAGCAGTACTTC. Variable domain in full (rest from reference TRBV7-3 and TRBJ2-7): GAGVSQTPSNKVTEKGKYVELRCDPISGHTALYWYRQSLGQGPEFLIYFQGTGAADDSGLPNDRFFAVRPEGSVSTLKIQRTERGDSAVYLCASSPQGQDEQYFGPGTRLTVT.

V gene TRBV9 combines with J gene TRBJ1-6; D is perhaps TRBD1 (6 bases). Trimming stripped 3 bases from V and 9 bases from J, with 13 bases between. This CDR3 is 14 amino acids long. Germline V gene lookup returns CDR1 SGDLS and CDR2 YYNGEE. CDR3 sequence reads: CASSETGGGSPLHF. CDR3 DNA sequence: TGTGCCAGCAGCGAGACAGGTGGGGGTTCACCCCTCCACTTT.

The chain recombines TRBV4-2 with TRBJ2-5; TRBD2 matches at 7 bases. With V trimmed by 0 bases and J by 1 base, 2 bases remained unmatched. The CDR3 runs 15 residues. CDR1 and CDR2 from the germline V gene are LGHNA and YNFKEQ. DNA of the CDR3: TGTGCCAGCAGCCAAGAGACGGGGGGCCAAGAGACCCAGTACTTC. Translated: CASSQETGGQETQYF.

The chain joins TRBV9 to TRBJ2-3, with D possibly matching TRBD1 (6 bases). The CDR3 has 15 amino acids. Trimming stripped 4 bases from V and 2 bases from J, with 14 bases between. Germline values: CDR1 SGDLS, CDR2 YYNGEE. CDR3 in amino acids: CASSPRQVVTDTQYF. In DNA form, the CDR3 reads TGTGCCAGCAGCCCCCGACAGGTAGTCACAGATACGCAGTATTTT.

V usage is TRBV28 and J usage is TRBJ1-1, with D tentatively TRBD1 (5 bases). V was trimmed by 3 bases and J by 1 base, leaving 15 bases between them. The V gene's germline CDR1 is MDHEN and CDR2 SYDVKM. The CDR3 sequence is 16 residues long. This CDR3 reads CASSLGRSSGNTEAFF. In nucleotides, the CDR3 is TGTGCCAGCAGTTTGGGGCGCTCCTCTGGGAACACTGAAGCTTTCTTT.

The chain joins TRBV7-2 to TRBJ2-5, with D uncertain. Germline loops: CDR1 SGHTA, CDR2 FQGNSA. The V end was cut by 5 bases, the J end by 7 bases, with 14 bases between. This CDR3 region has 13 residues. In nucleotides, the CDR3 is TGTGCCAGCAGCCCGTCCCGCGCCGGGACCCAGTACTTC. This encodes CASSPSRAGTQYF.

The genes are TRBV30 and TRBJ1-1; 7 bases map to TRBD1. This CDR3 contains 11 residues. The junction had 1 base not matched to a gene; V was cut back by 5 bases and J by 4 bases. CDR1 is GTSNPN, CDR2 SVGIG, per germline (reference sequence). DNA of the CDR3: TGTGCCTGGGACAGGGCCACTGAAGCTTTCTTT. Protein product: CAWDRATEAFF.

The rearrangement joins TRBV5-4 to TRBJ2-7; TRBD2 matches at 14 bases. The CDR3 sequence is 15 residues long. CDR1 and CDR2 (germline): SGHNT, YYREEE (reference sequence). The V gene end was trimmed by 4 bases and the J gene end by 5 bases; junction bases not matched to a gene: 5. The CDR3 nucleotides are TGTGCCAGCAGCATTCGACTAGCGGGAGGGGACGAGCAGTACTTC. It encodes CASSIRLAGGDEQYF. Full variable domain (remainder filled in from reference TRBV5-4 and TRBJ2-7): ETGVTQSPTHLIKTRGQQVTLRCSSQSGHNTVSWYQQALGQGPQFIFQYYREEENGRGNFPPRFSGLQFPNYSSELNVNALELDDSALYLCASSIRLAGGDEQYFGPGTRLTVT.

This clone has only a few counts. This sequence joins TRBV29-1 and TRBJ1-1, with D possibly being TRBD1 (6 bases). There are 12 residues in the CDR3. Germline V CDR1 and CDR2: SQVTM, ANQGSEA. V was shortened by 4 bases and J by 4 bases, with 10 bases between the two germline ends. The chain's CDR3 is CSVAGASTEAFF. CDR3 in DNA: TGCAGCGTTGCGGGGGCATCCACTGAAGCTTTCTTT.

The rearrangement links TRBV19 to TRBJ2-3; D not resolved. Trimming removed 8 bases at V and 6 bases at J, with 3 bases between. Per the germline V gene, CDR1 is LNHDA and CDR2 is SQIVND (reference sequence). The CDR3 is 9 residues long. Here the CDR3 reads CASGDTQYF. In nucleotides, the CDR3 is TGTGCCAGTGGGGATACGCAGTATTTT.

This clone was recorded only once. The CDR3 sequence: CASRVTGQGGGSPLHF. The CDR3, as DNA: TGTGCCAGCAGGGTAACAGGACAGGGCGGGGGTTCACCCCTCCACTTT. J is TRBJ1-6 and V is TRBV5-4, with 8 bases aligning to TRBD1. J lost 9 bases, V lost 5 bases, and 13 bases had no gene match. Germline values: CDR1 SGHNT, CDR2 YYREEE (reference sequence). The CDR3 extends over 16 amino acids.

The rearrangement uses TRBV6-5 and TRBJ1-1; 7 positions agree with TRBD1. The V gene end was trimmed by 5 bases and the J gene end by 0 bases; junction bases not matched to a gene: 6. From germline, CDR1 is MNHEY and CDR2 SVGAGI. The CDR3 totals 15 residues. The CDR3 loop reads CASSPLGQLNTEAFF. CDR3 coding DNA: TGTGCCAGCAGTCCCCTGGGACAGCTGAACACTGAAGCTTTCTTT.

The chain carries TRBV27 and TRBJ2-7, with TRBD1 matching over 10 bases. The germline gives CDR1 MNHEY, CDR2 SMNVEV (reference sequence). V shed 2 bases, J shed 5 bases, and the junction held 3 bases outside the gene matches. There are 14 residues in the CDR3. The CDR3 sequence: CASSLLGTGDEQYF. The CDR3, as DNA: TGTGCCAGCAGTTTACTCGGGACAGGGGACGAGCAGTACTTC.

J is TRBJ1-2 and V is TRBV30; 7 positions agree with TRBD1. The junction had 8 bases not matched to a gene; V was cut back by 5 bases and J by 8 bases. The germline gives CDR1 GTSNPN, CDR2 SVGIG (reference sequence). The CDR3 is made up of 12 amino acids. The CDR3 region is CAWGTVEAGYTF. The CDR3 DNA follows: TGTGCCTGGGGGACAGTAGAAGCCGGCTACACCTTC.

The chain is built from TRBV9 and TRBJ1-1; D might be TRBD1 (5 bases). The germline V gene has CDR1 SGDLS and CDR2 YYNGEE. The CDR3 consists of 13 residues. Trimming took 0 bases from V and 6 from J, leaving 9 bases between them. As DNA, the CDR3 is TGTGCCAGCAGCGTAGGTGGGGCAGCTGAAGCTTTCTTT. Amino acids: CASSVGGAAEAFF.

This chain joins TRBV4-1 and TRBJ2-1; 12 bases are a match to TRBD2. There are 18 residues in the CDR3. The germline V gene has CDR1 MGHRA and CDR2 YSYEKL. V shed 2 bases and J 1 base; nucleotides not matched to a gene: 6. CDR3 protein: CASSQLLLAGGSYNEQFF. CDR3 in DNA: TGCGCCAGCAGCCAACTCCTACTAGCGGGGGGTTCCTACAATGAGCAGTTCTTC.

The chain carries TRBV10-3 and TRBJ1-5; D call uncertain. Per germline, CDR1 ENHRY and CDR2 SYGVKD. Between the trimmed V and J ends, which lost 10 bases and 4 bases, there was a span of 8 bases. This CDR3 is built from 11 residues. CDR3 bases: TGTGCCACTAGGGAGAATCAGCCCCAGCATTTT. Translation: CATRENQPQHF.